The 20 T cell receptor beta chains presented below share a single source sample, sequenced in a study of OX40 agonist ivuxolimab in advanced cancers. Assay: immunoSEQ multiplex PCR; the TCRdb copy retains only in-frame clones and omits some. The sample consists of some 70,000 clones, roughly 85% of them appearing once. The sample consisted of CD4+ or CD8+ T cells sorted from blood, taken in a trial of the OX40 agonist ivuxolimab. These receptors all stem from an adult with an advanced solid tumor such as melanoma, head and neck, liver or kidney cancer.

The rearrangement uses TRBV6-6 and TRBJ2-1; TRBD1 agrees at 10 bases. The V segment lost 6 bases and the J segment 5 bases; nucleotides outside the gene matches: 4. Germline values: CDR1 MNHNY, CDR2 SVGAGI (reference sequence). This CDR3 contains 14 residues. The CDR3 reads CASRRDRGNNEQFF. As DNA, the CDR3 is TGTGCCAGCAGGAGGGACAGGGGCAACAATGAGCAGTTCTTC.

The V and J genes are TRBV7-2 and TRBJ2-5; D not certain. This CDR3 has 11 amino acids. V shed 5 bases and J shed 8 bases, with 9 bases lying between them. Looked up from germline, CDR1 is SGHTA and CDR2 is FQGNSA. The CDR3 coding sequence is TGTGCCAGCAGCGCCCCCGGAACCCAGTACTTC. Protein sequence: CASSAPGTQYF.

The V gene is TRBV6-6, the J gene TRBJ1-2; 9 bases agree with TRBD1. The junction had 9 bases not matched to a gene; V was cut back by 2 bases and J by 8 bases. Germline-derived CDR1 and CDR2 are MNHNY and SVGAGI (reference sequence). The CDR3 is 15 residues long. CDR3 DNA: TGTGCCAGCAGTTACGGAGGGACAGGGAGTACGGGCTACACCTTC. Translated, it gives CASSYGGTGSTGYTF.

The chain has TRBV28 and TRBJ2-7, with D possibly TRBD2 on 6 matching bases. V was cut by 3 bases and J by 1 base, with 16 bases left in between. Germline lookup yields CDR1 MDHEN and CDR2 SYDVKM. This CDR3 contains 16 residues. CDR3 protein: CASSFVGLATSYEQYF. The CDR3, as DNA: TGTGCCAGCAGTTTTGTAGGGCTAGCGACTTCCTACGAGCAGTACTTC.

The chain employs TRBV7-8 and TRBJ1-4; D not certain. Trimming took off 1 base at V and 4 bases at J, with 7 bases between the two ends. The CDR3 sequence is 14 residues long. Germline V CDR1 and CDR2: SGHVS, FQNEAQ. The CDR3 nucleotides read TGTGCCAGCAGCTTAGGTCAGATTAATGAAAAACTGTTTTTT. Protein sequence: CASSLGQINEKLFF.

The chain recombines TRBV4-3 with TRBJ2-1, with a possible D match to TRBD2 (6 bases). CDR3 length: 17 amino acids. With 4 bases removed from V and 2 bases from J, the gap between germline ends came to 18 bases. CDR1 LGHNA and CDR2 YSLEER come from the germline V gene. CDR3 protein: CASSPYRLERAYNEQFF. CDR3 DNA sequence: TGCGCCAGCAGCCCCTACCGCCTCGAGCGGGCCTACAATGAGCAGTTCTTC.

The CDR3 region has the DNA TGCAGCGTTGTTTTGACAGGGGCGAACACTGAAGCTTTCTTT. Encoded protein: CSVVLTGANTEAFF. The chain is built from TRBV29-1 and TRBJ1-1, with 8 bases that match TRBD1. The CDR3 consists of 14 residues. Germline CDR1 reads SQVTM; CDR2 reads ANQGSEA. V shed 4 bases, J shed 1 base, and the junction held 5 bases outside the gene matches.

Notes on this clone: This CDR3 is also generated by other DNA sequences in the sample. The V gene is TRBV2, the J gene TRBJ2-7; TRBD1 matches at 9 bases. Per germline, CDR1 SNHLY and CDR2 FYNNEI. The CDR3 totals 14 residues. V lost 6 bases and J lost 3; bases outside the gene matches: 6. Here the CDR3 reads CASSLQGAGYEQYF. DNA of the CDR3: TGTGCCAGCAGCCTACAGGGGGCGGGCTACGAGCAGTACTTC.

This clone was found a few times. This chain joins TRBV6-5 and TRBJ2-3; 7 positions agree with TRBD1. CDR1 is MNHEY, CDR2 SVGAGI, per germline. The CDR3 spans 13 residues. V gave up 6 bases and J gave up 2 bases; unmatched junction bases: 2. Here the CDR3 reads CASRDRVTDTQYF. CDR3 nucleotides: TGTGCCAGCAGAGACAGGGTCACAGATACGCAGTATTTT.

This clone was observed a few times. The chain links TRBV20-1 to TRBJ2-3, with D perhaps given as TRBD1 or TRBD2 (5 bases each). The CDR3 is 11 residues long. Trimming removed 3 bases at V and 6 bases at J, with 7 bases between. Germline V gene lookup returns CDR1 DFQATT and CDR2 SNEGSKA (reference sequence). This CDR3 is CSARGTDTQYF. The DNA of the CDR3 is TGCAGTGCTAGGGGGACCGATACGCAGTATTTT.

V and J are TRBV30 and TRBJ2-2; TRBD2 matches at 8 bases. CDR1 is GTSNPN, CDR2 SVGIG, per germline (reference sequence). The V gene end was trimmed by 3 bases and the J gene end by 9 bases; junction bases not matched to a gene: 6. The CDR3 covers 13 residues. This chain's CDR3 is CAWSGRGARELFF. The CDR3 DNA reads as TGTGCCTGGAGCGGGAGGGGGGCGCGGGAGCTGTTTTTT.

The chain uses TRBV28 and TRBJ2-7; no reliable D call. Trimming took off 7 bases at V and 6 bases at J, with 13 bases between the two ends. The CDR3 covers 12 residues. Germline CDR1 is MDHEN and CDR2 is SYDVKM. CDR3 loop: CASIPRVGEQYF. The CDR3 DNA follows: TGTGCCAGCATCCCCCGCGTGGGCGAGCAGTACTTC.

V is TRBV29-1 and J is TRBJ1-1, with a tentative D call TRBD1 (6 bases). The CDR3 has 14 amino acids. Germline CDR1 reads SQVTM; CDR2 reads ANQGSEA. Trimming removed 3 bases from V and 0 bases from J, with 11 bases in between. CDR3: CSVDPRGLNTEAFF. The CDR3 region has the DNA TGCAGCGTTGACCCCAGGGGATTGAACACTGAAGCTTTCTTT.

The chain recombines TRBV11-2 with TRBJ2-7; 12 bases align to TRBD1. Germline lookup yields CDR1 SGHAT and CDR2 FQNNGV. The CDR3 is made up of 17 amino acids. The J segment lost 0 bases and the V segment lost 1 base, leaving 4 bases of the junction unmatched. As DNA, the CDR3 is TGTGCCAGCAGCTTAGCCAGGGACAGGGGGCTCTCCTACGAGCAGTACTTC. This codes for CASSLARDRGLSYEQYF.

This chain joins TRBV7-2 and TRBJ2-1; 9 positions match TRBD2. The CDR3 extends over 15 amino acids. V lost 7 bases to trimming and J lost 4 bases; unmatched junction nucleotides: 8. Germline CDR1 is SGHTA and CDR2 is FQGNSA. CDR3 amino acids: CASTFAGGQYNEQFF. The CDR3 DNA follows: TGTGCCAGCACCTTCGCGGGAGGGCAATACAATGAGCAGTTCTTC.

The chain employs TRBV6-5 and TRBJ1-1; D uncertain. Germline CDR1 MNHEY, CDR2 SVGAGI. Trimming removed 5 bases at V and 0 bases at J, with 1 base between. The CDR3 length is 11 residues. The CDR3 DNA follows: TGTGCCAGCAGTATGAACACTGAAGCTTTCTTT. Translation gives CASSMNTEAFF.

The V call is TRBV27, the J call TRBJ1-2; no firm D call. Trimming took 4 bases from V and 4 from J, leaving 10 bases between them. This CDR3 has 13 residues. Germline assignment: CDR1 MNHEY and CDR2 SMNVEV (reference sequence). The CDR3 region has the DNA TGTGCCAGCAGTTGGCGGGGATTCTATGGCTACACCTTC. It encodes CASSWRGFYGYTF.

This chain uses TRBV18 with TRBJ1-1, with no clear D. V was clipped by 2 bases and J by 8 bases, with 12 bases between them. Germline V CDR1 and CDR2: KGHSH, LQKENI. CDR3 length: 13 amino acids. The CDR3: CASSPGSSREAFF. The CDR3, as DNA: TGTGCCAGCTCACCAGGGAGCTCGCGGGAAGCTTTCTTT.

This clone turned up a few times. The rearrangement joins TRBV5-1 to TRBJ2-7, with D maybe TRBD2 (6 bases). The CDR3 runs 13 residues. Trimming removed 6 bases at V and 2 bases at J, with 12 bases between. Per germline, CDR1 SGHRS and CDR2 YFSETQ. CDR3 residues: CASTSSATYEQYF. The CDR3 DNA follows: TGCGCCAGCACCTCTAGCGCGACCTACGAGCAGTACTTC.

This chain joins TRBV18 and TRBJ2-7; D remains ambiguous. The CDR3 is 13 amino acids. Trimming cost V 0 bases and J 4 bases, with 7 bases left between them. The germline V gene encodes CDR1 KGHSH and CDR2 LQKENI. CDR3 bases: TGTGCCAGCTCACCACCAACGGCTTACGAGCAGTACTTC. Amino acids: CASSPPTAYEQYF.